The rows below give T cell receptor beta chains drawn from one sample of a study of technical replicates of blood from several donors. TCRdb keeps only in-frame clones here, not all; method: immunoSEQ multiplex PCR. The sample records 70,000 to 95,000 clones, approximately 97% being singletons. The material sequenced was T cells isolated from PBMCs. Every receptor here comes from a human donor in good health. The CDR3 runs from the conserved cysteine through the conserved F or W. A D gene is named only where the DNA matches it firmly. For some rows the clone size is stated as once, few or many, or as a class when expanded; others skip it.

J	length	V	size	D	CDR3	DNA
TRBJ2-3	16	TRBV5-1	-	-	CASSFHPAGSTDTQYF	TGCGCCAGCAGCTTCCACCCGGCGGGTAGCACAGATACGCAGTATTTT
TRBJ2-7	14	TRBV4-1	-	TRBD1	CASSQRQGAGEQYF	TGCGCCAGCAGCCAAAGACAGGGGGCAGGGGAGCAGTACTTC
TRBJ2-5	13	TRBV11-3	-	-	CASGDRREETQYF	TGTGCCAGCGGTGACAGGCGGGAAGAGACCCAGTACTTC
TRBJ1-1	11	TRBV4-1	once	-	CASAKNTEAFF	TGCGCCTCCGCGAAGAACACTGAAGCTTTCTTT
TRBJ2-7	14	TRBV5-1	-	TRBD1	CASSTTQGADEQYF	TGCGCCAGCAGCACGACGCAGGGGGCCGACGAGCAGTACTTC
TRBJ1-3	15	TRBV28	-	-	CASSLGGTFGNTIYF	TGTGCCAGCAGTTTAGGCGGTACCTTCGGGAACACCATATATTTT
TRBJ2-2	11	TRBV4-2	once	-	CATGQRGELFF	TGTGCCACCGGCCAACGGGGGGAGCTGTTTTTT
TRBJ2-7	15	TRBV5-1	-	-	CASSFDPRSTYEQYF	TGCGCCAGCAGCTTTGACCCAAGGAGTACCTACGAGCAGTACTTC
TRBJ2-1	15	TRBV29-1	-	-	CSVAEVASSYNEQFF	TGCAGCGTTGCTGAAGTGGCCAGCTCCTACAATGAGCAGTTCTTC
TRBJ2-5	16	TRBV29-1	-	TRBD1	CSVEVEGRGQGETQYF	TGCAGCGTTGAAGTAGAGGGACGAGGACAGGGAGAGACCCAGTACTTC